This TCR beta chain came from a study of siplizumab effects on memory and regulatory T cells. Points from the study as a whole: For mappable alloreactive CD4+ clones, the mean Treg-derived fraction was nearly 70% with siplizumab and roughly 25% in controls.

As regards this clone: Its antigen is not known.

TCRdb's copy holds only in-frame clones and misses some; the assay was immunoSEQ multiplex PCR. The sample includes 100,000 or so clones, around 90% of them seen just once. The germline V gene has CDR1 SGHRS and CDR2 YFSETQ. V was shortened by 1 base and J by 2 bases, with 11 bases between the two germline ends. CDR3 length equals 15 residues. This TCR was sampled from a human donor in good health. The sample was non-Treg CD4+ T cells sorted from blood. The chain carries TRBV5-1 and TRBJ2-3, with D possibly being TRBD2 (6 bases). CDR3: CASSLTGSFTDTQYF. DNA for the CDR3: TGCGCCAGCAGCTTGACCGGGAGCTTCACAGATACGCAGTATTTT.